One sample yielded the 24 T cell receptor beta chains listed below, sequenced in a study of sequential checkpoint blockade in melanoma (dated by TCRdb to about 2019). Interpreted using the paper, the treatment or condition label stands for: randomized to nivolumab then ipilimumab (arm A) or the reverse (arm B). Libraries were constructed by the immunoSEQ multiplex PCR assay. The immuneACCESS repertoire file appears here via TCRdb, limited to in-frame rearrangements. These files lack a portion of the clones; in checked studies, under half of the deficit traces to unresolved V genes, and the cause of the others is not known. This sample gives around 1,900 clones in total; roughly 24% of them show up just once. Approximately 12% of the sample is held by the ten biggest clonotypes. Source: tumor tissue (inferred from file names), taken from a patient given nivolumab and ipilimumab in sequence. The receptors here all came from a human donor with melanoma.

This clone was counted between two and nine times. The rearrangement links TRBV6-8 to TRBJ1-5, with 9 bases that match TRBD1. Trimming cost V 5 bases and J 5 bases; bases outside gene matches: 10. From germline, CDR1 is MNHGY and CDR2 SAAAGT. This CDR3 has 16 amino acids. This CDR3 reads CASSPGTGTGDQPQHF. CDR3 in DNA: TGTGCCAGCAGTCCCGGGACAGGGACCGGGGATCAGCCCCAGCATTTT.

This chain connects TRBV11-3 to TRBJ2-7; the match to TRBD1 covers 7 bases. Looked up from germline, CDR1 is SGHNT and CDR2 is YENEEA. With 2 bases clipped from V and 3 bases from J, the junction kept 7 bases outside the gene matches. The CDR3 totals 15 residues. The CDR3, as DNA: TGTGCCAGCAGCTTATACACGGGACAGATCTACGAGCAGTACTTC. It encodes CASSLYTGQIYEQYF.

The CDR3 bases are TGTGCCAGCAGCCCGGGCAGGGTGGGCAATCAGCCCCAGCATTTT. Translation: CASSPGRVGNQPQHF. V usage is TRBV9 and J usage is TRBJ1-5; maybe TRBD1 (5 bases). V shed 4 bases and J shed 2 bases, with 13 bases lying between them. The V gene's germline CDR1 is SGDLS and CDR2 YYNGEE. The CDR3 consists of 15 residues.

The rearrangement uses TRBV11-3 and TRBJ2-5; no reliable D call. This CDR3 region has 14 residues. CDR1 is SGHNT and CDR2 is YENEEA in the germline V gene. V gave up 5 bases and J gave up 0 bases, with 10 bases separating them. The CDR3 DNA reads TGTGCCAGCAGCCCCGAAGGGTACCAAGAGACCCAGTACTTC. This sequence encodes CASSPEGYQETQYF.

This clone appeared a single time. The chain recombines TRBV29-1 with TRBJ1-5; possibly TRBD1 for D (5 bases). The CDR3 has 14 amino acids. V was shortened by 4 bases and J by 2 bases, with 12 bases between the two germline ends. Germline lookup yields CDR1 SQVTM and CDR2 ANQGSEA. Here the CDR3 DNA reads TGCAGCGTTGCTATGGGCAGGGGCAATCAGCCCCAGCATTTT. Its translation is CSVAMGRGNQPQHF.

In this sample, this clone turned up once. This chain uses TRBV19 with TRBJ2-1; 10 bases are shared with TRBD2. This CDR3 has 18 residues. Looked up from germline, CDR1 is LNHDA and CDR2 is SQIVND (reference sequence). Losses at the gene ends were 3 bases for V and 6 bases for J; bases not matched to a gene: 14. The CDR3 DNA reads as TGTGCCAGTAGTATGTGGCTGGTGGGGACTAGCGTCACCAATGAGCAGTTCTTC. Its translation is CASSMWLVGTSVTNEQFF. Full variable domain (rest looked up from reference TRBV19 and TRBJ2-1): DGGITQSPKYLFRKEGQNVTLSCEQNLNHDAMYWYRQDPGQGLRLIYYSQIVNDFQKGDIAEGYSVSREKKESFPLTVTSAQKNPTAFYLCASSMWLVGTSVTNEQFFGPGTRLTVL.

The DNA for the CDR3 is TGCGCCAGCAGCCAAGTTAGGGGGACTAGCGGGAGGGGTGAGCAGTTCTTC. It translates to CASSQVRGTSGRGEQFF. The V and J genes are TRBV1 and TRBJ2-1; whether TRBD2, the table's D call, matches the DNA was not checked. TRBV1 is labeled a pseudogene. The CDR3 covers 17 residues.

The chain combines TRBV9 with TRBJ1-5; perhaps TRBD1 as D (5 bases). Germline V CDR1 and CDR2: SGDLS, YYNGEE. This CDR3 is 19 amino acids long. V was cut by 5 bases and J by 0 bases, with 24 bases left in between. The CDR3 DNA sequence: TGTGCCAGCAGTGGGGTACAGGCCTTCCTTAGATATAGCAATCAGCCCCAGCATTTT. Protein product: CASSGVQAFLRYSNQPQHF.

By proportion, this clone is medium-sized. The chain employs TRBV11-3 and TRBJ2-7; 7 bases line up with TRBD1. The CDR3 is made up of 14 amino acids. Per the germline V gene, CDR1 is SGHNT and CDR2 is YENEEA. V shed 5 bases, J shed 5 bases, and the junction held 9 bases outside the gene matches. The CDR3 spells CASSVRDSGNEQYF. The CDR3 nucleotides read TGTGCCAGCAGCGTGAGGGACAGCGGTAACGAGCAGTACTTC.

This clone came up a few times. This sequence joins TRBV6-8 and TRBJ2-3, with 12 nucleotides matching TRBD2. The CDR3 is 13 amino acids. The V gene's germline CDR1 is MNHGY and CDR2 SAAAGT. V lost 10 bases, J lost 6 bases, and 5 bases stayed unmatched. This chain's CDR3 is CAIRTSGEDTQYF. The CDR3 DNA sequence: TGTGCCATCAGGACTAGCGGGGAGGATACGCAGTATTTT.

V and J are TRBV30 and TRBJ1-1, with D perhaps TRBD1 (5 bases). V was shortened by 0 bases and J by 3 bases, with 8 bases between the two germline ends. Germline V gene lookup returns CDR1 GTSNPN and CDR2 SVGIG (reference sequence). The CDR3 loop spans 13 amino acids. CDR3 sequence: CAWSVQADTEAFF. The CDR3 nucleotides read TGTGCCTGGAGTGTACAGGCAGACACTGAAGCTTTCTTT.

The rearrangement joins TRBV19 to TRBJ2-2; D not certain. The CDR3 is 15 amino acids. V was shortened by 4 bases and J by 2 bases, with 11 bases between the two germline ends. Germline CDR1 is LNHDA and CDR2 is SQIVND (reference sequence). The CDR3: CASSKAGLNTGELFF. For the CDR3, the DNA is TGTGCCAGTAGTAAGGCTGGCCTAAACACCGGGGAGCTGTTTTTT.

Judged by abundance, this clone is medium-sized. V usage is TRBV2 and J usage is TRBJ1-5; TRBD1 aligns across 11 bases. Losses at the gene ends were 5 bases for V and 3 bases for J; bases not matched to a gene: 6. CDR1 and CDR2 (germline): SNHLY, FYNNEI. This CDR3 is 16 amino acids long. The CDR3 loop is CASSYSGQGANQPQHF. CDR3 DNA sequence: TGTGCCAGCAGTTACTCCGGACAGGGGGCCAATCAGCCCCAGCATTTT.

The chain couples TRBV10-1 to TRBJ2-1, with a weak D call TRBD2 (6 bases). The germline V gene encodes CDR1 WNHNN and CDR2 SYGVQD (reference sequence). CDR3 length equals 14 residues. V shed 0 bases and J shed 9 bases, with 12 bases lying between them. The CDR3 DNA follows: TGCGCCAGCAGTGAGTCACGGGGGAGAACTGAGCAGTTCTTC. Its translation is CASSESRGRTEQFF.

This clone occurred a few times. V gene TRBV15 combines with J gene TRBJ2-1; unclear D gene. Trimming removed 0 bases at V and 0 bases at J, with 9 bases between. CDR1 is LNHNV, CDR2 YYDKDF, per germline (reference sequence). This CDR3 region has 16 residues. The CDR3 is CATSRESGGSYNEQFF. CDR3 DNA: TGTGCCACCAGCAGAGAATCCGGTGGCTCCTACAATGAGCAGTTCTTC.

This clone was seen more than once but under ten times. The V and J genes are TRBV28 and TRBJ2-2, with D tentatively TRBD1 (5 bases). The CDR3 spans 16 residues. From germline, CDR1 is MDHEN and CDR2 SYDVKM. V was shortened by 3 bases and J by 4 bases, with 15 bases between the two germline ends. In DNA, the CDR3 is TGTGCCAGCAGTTTTTTCGGGCAGGGTATCACCGGGGAGCTGTTTTTT. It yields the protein CASSFFGQGITGELFF.

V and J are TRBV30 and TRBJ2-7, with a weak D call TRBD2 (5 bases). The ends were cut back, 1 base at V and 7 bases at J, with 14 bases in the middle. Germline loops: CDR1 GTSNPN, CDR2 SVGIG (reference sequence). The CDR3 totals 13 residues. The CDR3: CAWSAGPPGEQYF. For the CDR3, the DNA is TGTGCCTGGAGTGCAGGACCCCCGGGGGAGCAGTACTTC.

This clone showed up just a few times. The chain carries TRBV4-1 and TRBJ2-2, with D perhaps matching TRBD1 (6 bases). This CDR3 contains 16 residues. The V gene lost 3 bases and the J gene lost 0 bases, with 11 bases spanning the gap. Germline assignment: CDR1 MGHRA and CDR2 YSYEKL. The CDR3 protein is CASSQATGPNTGELFF. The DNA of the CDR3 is TGCGCCAGCAGCCAGGCCACAGGGCCGAACACCGGGGAGCTGTTTTTT.

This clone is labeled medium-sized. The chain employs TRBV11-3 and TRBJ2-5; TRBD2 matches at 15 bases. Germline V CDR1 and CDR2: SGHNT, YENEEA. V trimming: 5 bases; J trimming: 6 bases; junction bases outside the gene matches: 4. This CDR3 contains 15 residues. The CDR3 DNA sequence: TGTGCCAGCAGCGCGGGACTAGCGGGAGGACAGACCCAGTACTTC. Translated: CASSAGLAGGQTQYF.

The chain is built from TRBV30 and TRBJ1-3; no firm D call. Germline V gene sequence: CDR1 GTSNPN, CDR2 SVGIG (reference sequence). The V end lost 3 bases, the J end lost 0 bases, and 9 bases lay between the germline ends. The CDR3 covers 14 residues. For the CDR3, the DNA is TGTGCCTGGAGGATCCCGAGCTCTGGAAACACCATATATTTT. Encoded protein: CAWRIPSSGNTIYF.

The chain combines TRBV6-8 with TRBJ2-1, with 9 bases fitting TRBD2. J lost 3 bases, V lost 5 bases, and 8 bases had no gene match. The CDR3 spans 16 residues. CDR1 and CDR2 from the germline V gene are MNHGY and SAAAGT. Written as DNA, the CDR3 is TGTGCCAGCAGTGACACGGAGCGGGGGGACTACAATGAGCAGTTCTTC. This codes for CASSDTERGDYNEQFF.

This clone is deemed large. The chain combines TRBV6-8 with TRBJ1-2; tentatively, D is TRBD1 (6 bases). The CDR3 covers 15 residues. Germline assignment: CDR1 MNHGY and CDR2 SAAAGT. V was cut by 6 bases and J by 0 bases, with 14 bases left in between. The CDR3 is CASRPTGIPNYGYTF. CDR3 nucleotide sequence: TGTGCCAGCAGACCAACAGGGATCCCTAACTATGGCTACACCTTC.

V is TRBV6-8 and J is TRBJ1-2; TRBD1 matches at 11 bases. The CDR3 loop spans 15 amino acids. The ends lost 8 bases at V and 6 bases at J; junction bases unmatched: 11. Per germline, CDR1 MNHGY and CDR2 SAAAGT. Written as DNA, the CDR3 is TGTGCCAGCTGCAGGTGGGACAGGGGGAGAGATGGCTACACCTTC. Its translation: CASCRWDRGRDGYTF.

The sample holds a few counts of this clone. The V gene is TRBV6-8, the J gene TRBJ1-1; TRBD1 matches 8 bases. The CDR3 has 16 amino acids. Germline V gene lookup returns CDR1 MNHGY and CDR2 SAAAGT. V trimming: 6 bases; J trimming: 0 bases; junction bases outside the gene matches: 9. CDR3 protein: CASRAWGQVMNTEAFF. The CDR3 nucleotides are TGTGCCAGCAGGGCGTGGGGACAGGTCATGAACACTGAAGCTTTCTTT.